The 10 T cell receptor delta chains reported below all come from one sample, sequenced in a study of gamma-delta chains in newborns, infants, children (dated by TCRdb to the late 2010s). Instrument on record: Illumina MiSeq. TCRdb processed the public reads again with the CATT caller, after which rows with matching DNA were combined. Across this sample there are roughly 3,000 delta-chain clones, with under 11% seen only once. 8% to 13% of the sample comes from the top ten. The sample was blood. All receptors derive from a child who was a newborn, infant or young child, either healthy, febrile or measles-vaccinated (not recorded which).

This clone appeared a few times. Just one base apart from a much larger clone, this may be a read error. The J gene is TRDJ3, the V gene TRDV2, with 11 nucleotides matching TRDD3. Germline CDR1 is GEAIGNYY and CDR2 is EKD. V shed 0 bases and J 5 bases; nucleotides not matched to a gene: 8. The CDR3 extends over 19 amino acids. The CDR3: CACDTELGDKARDTRQMFF. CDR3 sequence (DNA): TGTGCCTGTGACACCGAACTGGGGGATAAGGCCCGGGACACCCGACAGATGTTTTTC.

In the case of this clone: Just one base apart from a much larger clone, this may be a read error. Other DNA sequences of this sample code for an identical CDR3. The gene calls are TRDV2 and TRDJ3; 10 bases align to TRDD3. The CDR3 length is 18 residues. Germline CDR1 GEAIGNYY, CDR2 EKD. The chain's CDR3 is CACDTGGYSSWDTRQMFF. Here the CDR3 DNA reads TGTGCCTGTGACACTGGGGGATACAGCTCCTGGGACACCCGACAGATGTTCTTC.

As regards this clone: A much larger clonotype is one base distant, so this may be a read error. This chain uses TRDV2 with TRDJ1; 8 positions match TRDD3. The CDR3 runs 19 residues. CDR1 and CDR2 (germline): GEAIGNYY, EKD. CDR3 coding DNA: TGTGCCTGTGGCACCCCGGGGGATATGAAGCGACCGTACACCGATAAACTCATCTTT. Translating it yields CACGTPGDMKRPYTDKLIF.

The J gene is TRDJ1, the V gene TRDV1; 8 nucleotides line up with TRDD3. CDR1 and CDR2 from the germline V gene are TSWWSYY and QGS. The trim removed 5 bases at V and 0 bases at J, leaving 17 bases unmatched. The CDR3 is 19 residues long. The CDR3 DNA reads TGTGCTCTTGGGCCCCGACCTCTTACGGGGATACCGTACACCGATAAACTCATCTTT. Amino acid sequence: CALGPRPLTGIPYTDKLIF.

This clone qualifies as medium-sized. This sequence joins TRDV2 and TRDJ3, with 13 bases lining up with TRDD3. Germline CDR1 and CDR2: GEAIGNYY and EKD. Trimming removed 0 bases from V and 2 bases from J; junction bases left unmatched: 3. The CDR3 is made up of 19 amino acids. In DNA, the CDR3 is TGTGCCTGTGACACCCTTACTGGGGGATACGCCTGGGACACCCGACAGATGTTTTTC. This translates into CACDTLTGGYAWDTRQMFF.

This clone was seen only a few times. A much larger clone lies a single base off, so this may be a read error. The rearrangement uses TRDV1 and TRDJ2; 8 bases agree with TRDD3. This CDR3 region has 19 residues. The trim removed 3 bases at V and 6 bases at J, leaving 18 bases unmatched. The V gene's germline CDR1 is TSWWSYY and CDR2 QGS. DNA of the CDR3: TGTGCTCTTGGGGATCCCTCCCTTGCCTGGGGGACGCCGGCAGCACAACTCTTCTTT. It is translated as CALGDPSLAWGTPAAQLFF.

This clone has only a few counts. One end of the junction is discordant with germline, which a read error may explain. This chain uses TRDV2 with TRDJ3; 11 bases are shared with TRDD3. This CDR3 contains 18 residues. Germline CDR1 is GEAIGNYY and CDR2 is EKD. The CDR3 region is CACDILGDSSWDTRQVFF. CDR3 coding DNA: TGTGCCTGTGACATACTGGGGGATAGCTCCTGGGACACCCGACAGGTGTTTTTC.

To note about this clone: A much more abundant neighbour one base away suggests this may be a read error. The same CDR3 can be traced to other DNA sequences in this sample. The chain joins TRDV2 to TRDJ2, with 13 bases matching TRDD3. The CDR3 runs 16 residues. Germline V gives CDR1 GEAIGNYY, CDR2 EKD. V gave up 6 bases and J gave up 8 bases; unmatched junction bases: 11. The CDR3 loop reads CACFYWGIRGTAQLFF. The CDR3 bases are TGTGCCTGTTTTTACTGGGGGATACGGGGGACGGCACAACTCTTCTTT.

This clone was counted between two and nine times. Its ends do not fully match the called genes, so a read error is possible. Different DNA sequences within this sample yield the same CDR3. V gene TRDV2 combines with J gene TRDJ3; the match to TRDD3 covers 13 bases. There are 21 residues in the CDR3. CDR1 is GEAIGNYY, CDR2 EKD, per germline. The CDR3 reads CACDTVNWGIRRTWDTRQMFF. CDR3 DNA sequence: TGTGCCTGTGACACCGTAAACTGGGGGATACGCAGGACCTGGGACACCCGACAGATGTTCTTC.

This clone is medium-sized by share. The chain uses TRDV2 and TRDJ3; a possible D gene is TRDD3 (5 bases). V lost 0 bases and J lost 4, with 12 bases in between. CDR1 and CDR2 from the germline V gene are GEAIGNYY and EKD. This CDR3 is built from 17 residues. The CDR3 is CACDTLLERWDTRQMFF. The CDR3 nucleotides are TGTGCCTGTGACACCCTACTGGAAAGGTGGGACACCCGACAGATGTTTTTC.